One sample yielded the 26 T cell receptor beta chains listed below, sequenced in a study of cytomegalovirus exposure and HLA in healthy donors. Both 60 Vbeta primers and 13 Jbeta primers went into the PCR. Repertoires were generated with immunoSEQ multiplex PCR, while TCRdb's copy carries only in-frame clones and drops some. The sample contains 150,000 to 200,000 clones, approximately 80% of which appear only once. The sample consisted of PBMCs. These receptor sequences come from a woman aged 40 to 50 in good health and CMV-seronegative.

The rearrangement uses TRBV7-8 and TRBJ2-7; D gene unclear. The CDR3 contains 12 residues. Germline V gene data show CDR1 as SGHVS and CDR2 as FQNEAQ. Trimming cost V 5 bases and J 5 bases, with 10 bases left between them. The CDR3 loop reads CASSLNRDEQYF. The CDR3 DNA reads as TGTGCCAGCAGCCTAAACCGGGACGAGCAGTACTTC.

The V call is TRBV25-1, the J call TRBJ1-3; D uncertain. Germline-derived CDR1 and CDR2 are MGHDK and SYGVNS. CDR3 length: 16 amino acids. Trimming took off 1 base at V and 0 bases at J, with 10 bases between the two ends. DNA for the CDR3: TGTGCCAGCAGTGAATTCGGGTTCTACTCTGGAAACACCATATATTTT. Translated: CASSEFGFYSGNTIYF.

The chain is built from TRBV7-2 and TRBJ1-4; 8 bases line up with TRBD1. This CDR3 region has 15 residues. V shed 6 bases, J shed 5 bases, and the junction held 8 bases outside the gene matches. Germline V CDR1 and CDR2: SGHTA, FQGNSA. CDR3 residues: CASSRDRGGNEKLFF. The CDR3 DNA reads TGTGCCAGCAGTAGAGACAGGGGCGGGAATGAAAAACTGTTTTTT.

This chain's CDR3 is CASSVTGAGGNTIYF. CDR3 in DNA: TGTGCCAGCAGTGTCACAGGGGCCGGTGGAAACACCATATATTTT. The V call is TRBV6-1, the J call TRBJ1-3, with TRBD1 identical over 7 bases. The germline V gene has CDR1 MNHNS and CDR2 SASEGT. The CDR3 is 15 residues long. V gave up 4 bases and J gave up 3 bases; unmatched junction bases: 6.

The rearrangement links TRBV7-2 to TRBJ2-1; D not certain. The V and J ends lost 7 bases and 12 bases respectively, with 19 bases between them. The CDR3 runs 13 residues. The germline CDR1 and CDR2 sequences are SGHTA and FQGNSA. CDR3 in DNA: TGTGCCAGCACCCCCCCTCGCGCCCCATTGCAGTTCTTC. Translated, it gives CASTPPRAPLQFF.

The chain has TRBV6-1 and TRBJ1-2; 9 bases line up with TRBD1. This CDR3 is 15 amino acids long. Per the germline V gene, CDR1 is MNHNS and CDR2 is SASEGT. J gave up 8 bases and V 5 bases, and 12 bases lay outside the gene matches. The CDR3 loop is CASSLKRDRAGGYTF. Here the CDR3 DNA reads TGTGCCAGCAGTCTAAAAAGGGACAGGGCAGGGGGCTACACCTTC.

V gene TRBV7-2 combines with J gene TRBJ1-5; 10 bases line up with TRBD1. The CDR3 totals 15 residues. The germline V gene has CDR1 SGHTA and CDR2 FQGNSA. V lost 2 bases to trimming and J lost 5 bases; unmatched junction nucleotides: 3. The DNA for the CDR3 is TGTGCCAGCAGCTTACACGGGACAGGGGATCAGCCCCAGCATTTT. Protein product: CASSLHGTGDQPQHF.

V is TRBV7-2 and J is TRBJ2-7, with TRBD1 matching 8 bases. The CDR3 is 14 residues long. CDR1 is SGHTA and CDR2 is FQGNSA in the germline V gene. V shed 5 bases, J shed 3 bases, and the junction held 6 bases outside the gene matches. The CDR3 reads CASSPGTGRYEQYF. In DNA, the CDR3 is TGTGCCAGCAGCCCGGGGACAGGACGCTACGAGCAGTACTTC.

The gene calls are TRBV5-1 and TRBJ2-3; D unclear. Germline V gene lookup returns CDR1 SGHRS and CDR2 YFSETQ. The ends were cut back, 4 bases at V and 7 bases at J, with 19 bases in the middle. CDR3 size: 15 residues. This CDR3 reads CASSLAEINHYTQYF. The DNA of the CDR3 is TGCGCCAGCAGCCTCGCCGAGATAAATCACTATACGCAGTATTTT.

There are a few counts of this clone. This sequence joins TRBV4-3 and TRBJ1-2; 8 positions match TRBD1. The CDR3 totals 15 residues. The germline gives CDR1 LGHNA, CDR2 YSLEER. J lost 5 bases, V lost 0 bases, and 5 bases had no gene match. For the CDR3, the DNA is TGCGCCAGCAGCCAAGAACATGACAGGGGTTATGGCTACACCTTC. Translating gives CASSQEHDRGYGYTF.

The chain employs TRBV27 and TRBJ2-1; 11 bases align to TRBD2. Germline V gene lookup returns CDR1 MNHEY and CDR2 SMNVEV (reference sequence). The CDR3 extends over 15 amino acids. J was trimmed by 7 bases and V by 3 bases; bases with no gene match: 5. In nucleotides, the CDR3 is TGTGCCAGCAGTTTTAGCGGGAGGGCTCGGAATGAGCAGTTCTTC. It specifies CASSFSGRARNEQFF.

The rearrangement links TRBV5-8 to TRBJ1-1; 8 bases match TRBD1. CDR1 is SGHTS and CDR2 is YDEGEE in the germline V gene. The ends lost 5 bases at V and 1 base at J; junction bases unmatched: 7. The CDR3 covers 15 residues. CDR3 nucleotides: TGTGCCAGCAGACTCGACAGGGGCCCGAACACTGAAGCTTTCTTT. It translates to CASRLDRGPNTEAFF.

The genes are TRBV25-1 and TRBJ1-2, with no clear D. CDR1 and CDR2 from the germline V gene are MGHDK and SYGVNS. Deletions cut 5 bases from V and 8 bases from J, with 9 bases between. The CDR3 contains 11 residues. Here the CDR3 reads CASSSRGGYTF. The CDR3 DNA is TGTGCCAGCAGTTCACGGGGAGGCTACACCTTC.

The CDR3, as DNA: TGTGCCAGCAGCTTAAGGCTTCGCAGGGATCGCACTGAAGCTTTCTTT. It translates to CASSLRLRRDRTEAFF. V and J are TRBV11-3 and TRBJ1-1, with a weak D call TRBD1 (5 bases). The CDR3 is 16 residues long. V gave up 2 bases and J gave up 4 bases, with 17 bases separating them. The germline gives CDR1 SGHNT, CDR2 YENEEA.

This clone was counted between two and nine times. The chain carries TRBV19 and TRBJ1-3; D not certain. The length of the CDR3 is 17 residues. Germline values: CDR1 LNHDA, CDR2 SQIVND (reference sequence). V lost 2 bases, J lost 5 bases, and 19 bases lay in between. The CDR3 bases are TGTGCCAGTAGTATATTAGTGGCCGACGGCGGCCGAAACACCATATATTTT. Translated, it gives CASSILVADGGRNTIYF.

The chain uses TRBV7-9 and TRBJ1-1; D ambiguous. CDR1 and CDR2 (germline): SEHNR, FQNEAQ (reference sequence). The CDR3 runs to 15 residues. V dropped 4 bases and J dropped 0 bases, with 12 bases sitting between them. The CDR3 region is CASSSQAGLNTEAFF. The CDR3 bases are TGTGCCAGCAGCTCCCAGGCGGGCTTGAACACTGAAGCTTTCTTT.

The chain combines TRBV30 with TRBJ1-4, with D possibly matching TRBD1 (5 bases). Deletions cut 3 bases from V and 6 bases from J, with 14 bases between. CDR3 length equals 14 residues. Germline CDR1 reads GTSNPN; CDR2 reads SVGIG (reference sequence). In DNA, the CDR3 is TGTGCCTGGAGAAGGACATCGGGAGATGAAAAACTGTTTTTT. As protein: CAWRRTSGDEKLFF.

This chain uses TRBV7-3 with TRBJ2-5; 8 nucleotides line up with TRBD1. This CDR3 region has 15 residues. V trimming: 6 bases; J trimming: 2 bases; junction bases outside the gene matches: 8. CDR1 and CDR2 (germline): SGHTA, FQGTGA. The CDR3 region is CASSRGTGRQETQYF. The CDR3 DNA sequence: TGTGCCAGCAGTCGCGGGACAGGTCGTCAAGAGACCCAGTACTTC.

V and J are TRBV7-2 and TRBJ2-1, with D uncertain. The CDR3 sequence is 12 residues long. The germline gives CDR1 SGHTA, CDR2 FQGNSA. Between the trimmed V and J ends, which lost 2 bases and 8 bases, there was a span of 7 bases. The CDR3 reads CASSLLVDEQFF. CDR3 coding DNA: TGTGCCAGCAGCTTATTAGTCGATGAGCAGTTCTTC.

This chain links TRBV4-2 with TRBJ2-2, with 13 positions matching TRBD2. V dropped 2 bases and J dropped 7; count of bases not matched to a gene: 1. CDR1 is LGHNA and CDR2 is YNFKEQ in the germline V gene. The CDR3 length is 15 residues. DNA for the CDR3: TGTGCCAGCAGCCAAAGGACTAGCGGGGGCGGGGAGCTGTTTTTT. Amino acid sequence: CASSQRTSGGGELFF.

This chain links TRBV19 with TRBJ2-1, with 10 nucleotides matching TRBD2. The V gene end was trimmed by 4 bases and the J gene end by 8 bases; junction bases not matched to a gene: 8. The germline gives CDR1 LNHDA, CDR2 SQIVND (reference sequence). The CDR3 covers 15 residues. The CDR3 DNA follows: TGTGCCAGTAGTACGGGACTAGCGATCCGAGATGAGCAGTTCTTC. This sequence encodes CASSTGLAIRDEQFF.

The V call is TRBV5-5, the J call TRBJ2-7; 10 bases map to TRBD2. V shed 1 base and J 6 bases; nucleotides not matched to a gene: 4. Germline-derived CDR1 and CDR2 are SGHKS and YYEKEE (reference sequence). This CDR3 spans 14 amino acids. The CDR3 region has the DNA TGTGCCAGCAGCTTGATAGCGGGAGGCGTCGAGCAGTACGTC. Translation: CASSLIAGGVEQYV.

In this sample, this clone turned up once. This chain connects TRBV29-1 to TRBJ2-1; 8 positions agree with TRBD2. Trimming cost V 4 bases and J 8 bases; bases outside gene matches: 13. This CDR3 has 15 amino acids. The V gene's germline CDR1 is SQVTM and CDR2 ANQGSEA. The CDR3 coding sequence is TGCAGCGTTGGGGAAGCGGGAGTTCGGGGCGATGAGCAGTTCTTC. Its protein product is CSVGEAGVRGDEQFF.

The rearrangement links TRBV18 to TRBJ1-2; 10 positions match TRBD1. This CDR3 contains 17 residues. Germline V CDR1 and CDR2: KGHSH, LQKENI. With 3 bases clipped from V and 0 bases from J, the junction kept 7 bases outside the gene matches. The CDR3 DNA sequence: TGTGCCAGCTCACCGAGGCGGACAGGGGGAGCTAACTATGGCTACACCTTC. Translating gives CASSPRRTGGANYGYTF. Full variable domain (outside the CDR3, taken from reference TRBV18 and TRBJ1-2): NAGVMQNPRHLVRRRGQEARLRCSPMKGHSHVYWYRQLPEEGLKFMVYLQKENIIDESGMPKERFSAEFPKEGPSILRIQQVVRGDSAAYFCASSPRRTGGANYGYTFGSGTRLTVV.

This clone was seen a single time. The identical CDR3 is also encoded by other nucleotide sequences in the sample. The J gene is TRBJ2-1, the V gene TRBV2; 9 bases agree with TRBD2. This CDR3 is 13 amino acids long. CDR1 and CDR2 from the germline V gene are SNHLY and FYNNEI. V gave up 3 bases and J gave up 9 bases; unmatched junction bases: 3. The CDR3 DNA follows: TGTGCCAGCAGTGAGGGACTAGCAAGTGAGCAGTTCTTC. Residues: CASSEGLASEQFF.

The chain carries TRBV2 and TRBJ2-3, with a weak D call TRBD1 (5 bases). This CDR3 is built from 13 residues. The V end was cut by 8 bases, the J end by 1 base, with 10 bases between. In germline, CDR1 is SNHLY, CDR2 FYNNEI. The CDR3 region has the DNA TGTGCCAGCGCGGAACAGGGCACAGATACGCAGTATTTT. Encoded protein: CASAEQGTDTQYF.